The 2 T cell receptor beta chains below come from one sample, sequenced in a study of T-cell reconstitution after alpha-beta-depleted transplantation in children. Preparing the TCRbeta library involved the use of unique molecular identifiers. TCRdb used MiXCR to reprocess the PCR reads, holding one entry per CDR3 protein. The sample shows approximately 590,000 distinct CDR3 sequences, more than 9% of them seen only once. This specimen consisted of PBMCs from the stem cell graft donor, obtained from the stem cell graft. The source is a human donor who donated a stem cell graft to a child with acute myeloid leukemia.

There are a few counts of this clonotype. V is TRBV6-2 or TRBV6-3 and J is TRBJ2-1, with 9 bases lining up with TRBD2. In germline, CDR1 is MNHEY, CDR2 SVGEGT. This CDR3 contains 16 residues. Losses at the gene ends were 6 bases for V and 4 bases for J; bases not matched to a gene: 10. The CDR3 is CASSSNLAGPYNEQFF. The CDR3 bases are TGTGCCAGCAGCTCCAATCTAGCGGGACCTTACAATGAGCAGTTCTTC.

This clonotype was observed many times. V gene TRBV21-1 combines with J gene TRBJ2-7; TRBD2, the table's D call, lacks a check against the DNA. TRBV21-1 corresponds to a pseudogene. There are 13 residues in the CDR3. The CDR3 coding sequence is TGTGCCAGCAGCAGGACTAGCGTTTACGAGCAGTACTTC. This sequence encodes CASSRTSVYEQYF.